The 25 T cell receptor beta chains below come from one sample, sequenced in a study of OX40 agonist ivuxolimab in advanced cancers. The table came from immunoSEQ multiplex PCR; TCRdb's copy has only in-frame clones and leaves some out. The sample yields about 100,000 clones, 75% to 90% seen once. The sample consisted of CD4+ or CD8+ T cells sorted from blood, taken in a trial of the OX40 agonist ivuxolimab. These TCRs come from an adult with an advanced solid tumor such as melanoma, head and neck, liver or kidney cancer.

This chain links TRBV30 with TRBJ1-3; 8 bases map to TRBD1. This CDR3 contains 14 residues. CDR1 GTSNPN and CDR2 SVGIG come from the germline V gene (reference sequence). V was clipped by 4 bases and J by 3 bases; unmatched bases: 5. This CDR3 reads CAWTQGVGGNTIYF. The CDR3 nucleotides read TGTGCCTGGACACAGGGGGTCGGTGGAAACACCATATATTTT.

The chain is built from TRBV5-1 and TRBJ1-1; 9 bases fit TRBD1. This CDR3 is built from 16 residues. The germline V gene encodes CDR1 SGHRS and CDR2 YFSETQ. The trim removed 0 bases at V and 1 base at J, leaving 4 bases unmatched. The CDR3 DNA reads TGCGCCAGCAGCTTGGCCGGACAGGGGCAGAACACTGAAGCTTTCTTT. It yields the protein CASSLAGQGQNTEAFF.

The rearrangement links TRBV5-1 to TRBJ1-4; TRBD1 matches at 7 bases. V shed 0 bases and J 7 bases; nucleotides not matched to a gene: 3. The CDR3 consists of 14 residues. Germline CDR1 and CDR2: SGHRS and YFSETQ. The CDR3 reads CASSLVRGSEKLFF. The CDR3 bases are TGCGCCAGCAGCTTGGTCAGGGGGAGTGAAAAACTGTTTTTT.

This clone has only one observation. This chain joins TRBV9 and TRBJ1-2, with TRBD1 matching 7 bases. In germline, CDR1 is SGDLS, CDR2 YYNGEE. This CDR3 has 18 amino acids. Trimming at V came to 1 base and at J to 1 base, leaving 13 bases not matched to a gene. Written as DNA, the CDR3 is TGTGCCAGCAGCGTATGCACTTTGGGACAGCTCCTTAACTATGGCTACACCTTC. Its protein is CASSVCTLGQLLNYGYTF. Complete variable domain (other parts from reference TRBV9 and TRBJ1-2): DSGVTQTPKHLITATGQRVTLRCSPRSGDLSVYWYQQSLDQGLQFLIQYYNGEERAKGNILERFSAQQFPDLHSELNLSSLELGDSALYFCASSVCTLGQLLNYGYTFGSGTRLTVV.

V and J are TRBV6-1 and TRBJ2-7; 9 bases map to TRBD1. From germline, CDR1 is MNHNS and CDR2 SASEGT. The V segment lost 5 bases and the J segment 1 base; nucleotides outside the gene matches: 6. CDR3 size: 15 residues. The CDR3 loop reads CASSRQGVTSYEQYF. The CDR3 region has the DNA TGTGCCAGCAGTCGACAGGGGGTAACGTCCTACGAGCAGTACTTC.

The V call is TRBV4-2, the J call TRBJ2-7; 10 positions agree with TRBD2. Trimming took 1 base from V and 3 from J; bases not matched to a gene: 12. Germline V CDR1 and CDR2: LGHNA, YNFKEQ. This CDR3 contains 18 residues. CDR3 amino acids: CASSQVTALAGENYEQYF. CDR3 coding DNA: TGTGCCAGCAGCCAAGTAACGGCCCTAGCGGGAGAGAACTACGAGCAGTACTTC.

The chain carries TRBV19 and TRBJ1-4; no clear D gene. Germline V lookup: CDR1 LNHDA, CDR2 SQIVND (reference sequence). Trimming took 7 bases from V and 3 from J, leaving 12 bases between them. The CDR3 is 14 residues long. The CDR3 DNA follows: TGTGCCAGTACTATTTTGGGAGCTAATGAAAAACTGTTTTTT. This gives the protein CASTILGANEKLFF.

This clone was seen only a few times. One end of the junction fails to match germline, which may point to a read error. In DNA, the CDR3 is TGCGCCAGTAGTGAATACAGGGGGATGGGTGAAGCTTTCTTT. This sequence encodes CASSEYRGMGEAFF. The chain recombines TRBV10-1 with TRBJ1-1, with TRBD1 matching over 8 bases. The CDR3 sequence is 14 residues long. Looked up from germline, CDR1 is WNHNN and CDR2 is SYGVQD (reference sequence).

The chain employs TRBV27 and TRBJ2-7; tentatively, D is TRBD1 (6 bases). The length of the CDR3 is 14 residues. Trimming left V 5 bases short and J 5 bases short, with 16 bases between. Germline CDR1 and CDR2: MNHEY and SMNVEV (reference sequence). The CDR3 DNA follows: TGTGCCAGCAGTAAACACAGGGATGGTCACGAGCAGTACTTC. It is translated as CASSKHRDGHEQYF.

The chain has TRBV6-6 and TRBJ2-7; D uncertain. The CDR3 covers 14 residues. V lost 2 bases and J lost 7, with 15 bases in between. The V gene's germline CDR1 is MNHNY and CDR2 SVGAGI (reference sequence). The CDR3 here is CASSYTAVHREQYF. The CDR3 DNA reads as TGTGCCAGCAGTTACACGGCCGTTCACCGGGAGCAGTACTTC.

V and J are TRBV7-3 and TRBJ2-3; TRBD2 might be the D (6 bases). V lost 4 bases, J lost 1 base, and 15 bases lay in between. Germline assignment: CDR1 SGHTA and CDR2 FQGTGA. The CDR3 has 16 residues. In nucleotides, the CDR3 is TGTGCCAGCAGCTCGCCCCGAGCGGGTCGCACAGATACGCAGTATTTT. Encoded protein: CASSSPRAGRTDTQYF. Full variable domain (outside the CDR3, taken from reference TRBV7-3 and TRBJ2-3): GAGVSQTPSNKVTEKGKYVELRCDPISGHTALYWYRQSLGQGPEFLIYFQGTGAADDSGLPNDRFFAVRPEGSVSTLKIQRTERGDSAVYLCASSSPRAGRTDTQYFGPGTRLTVL.

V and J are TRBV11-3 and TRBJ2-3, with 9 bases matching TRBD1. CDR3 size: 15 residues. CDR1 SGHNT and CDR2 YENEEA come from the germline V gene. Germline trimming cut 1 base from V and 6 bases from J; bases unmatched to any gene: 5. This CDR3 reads CASSLGDRVSDTQYF. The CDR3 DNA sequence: TGTGCCAGCAGCTTAGGGGACAGGGTATCGGATACGCAGTATTTT. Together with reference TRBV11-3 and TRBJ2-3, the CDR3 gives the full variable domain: EAGVVQSPRYKIIEKKQPVAFWCNPISGHNTLYWYLQNLGQGPELLIRYENEEAVDDSQLPKDRFSAERLKGVDSTLKIQPAELGDSAVYLCASSLGDRVSDTQYFGPGTRLTVL.

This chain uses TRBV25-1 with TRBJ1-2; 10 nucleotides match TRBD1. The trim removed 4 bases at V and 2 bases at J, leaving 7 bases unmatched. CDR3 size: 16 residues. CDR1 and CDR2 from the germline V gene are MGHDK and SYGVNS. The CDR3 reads CASSARGTGANYGYTF. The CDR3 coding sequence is TGTGCCAGCAGTGCCCGGGGGACAGGGGCGAACTATGGCTACACCTTC.

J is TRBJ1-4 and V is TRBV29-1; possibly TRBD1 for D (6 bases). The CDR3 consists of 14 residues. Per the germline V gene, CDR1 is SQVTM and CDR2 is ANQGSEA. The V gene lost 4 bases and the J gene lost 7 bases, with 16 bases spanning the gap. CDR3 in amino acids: CSVGRGQPGEKLFF. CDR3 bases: TGCAGCGTTGGACGGGGACAACCGGGTGAAAAACTGTTTTTT.

CDR3 DNA: TGCGCCAGCAGTGTCAAGAGGGGGGCGGTCGACTATGGCTACACCTTC. It is translated as CASSVKRGAVDYGYTF. The V call is TRBV10-2, the J call TRBJ1-2; D may be TRBD1 (6 bases). The V end was cut by 4 bases, the J end by 3 bases, with 18 bases between. This CDR3 spans 16 amino acids. CDR1 and CDR2 from the germline V gene are WSHSY and SAAADI.

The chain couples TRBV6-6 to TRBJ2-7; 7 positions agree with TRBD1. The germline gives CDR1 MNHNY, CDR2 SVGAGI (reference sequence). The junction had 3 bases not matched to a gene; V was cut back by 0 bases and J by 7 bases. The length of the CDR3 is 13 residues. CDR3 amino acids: CASSYSTGWEQYF. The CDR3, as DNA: TGTGCCAGCAGTTACTCGACAGGGTGGGAGCAGTACTTC.

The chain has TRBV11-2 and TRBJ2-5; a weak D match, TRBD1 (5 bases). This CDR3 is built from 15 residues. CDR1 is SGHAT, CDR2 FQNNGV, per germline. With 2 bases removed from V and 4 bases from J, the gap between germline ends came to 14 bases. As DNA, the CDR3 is TGTGCCAGCAGCTTACAGATCGGCAGGGTAGAGACCCAGTACTTC. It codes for CASSLQIGRVETQYF.

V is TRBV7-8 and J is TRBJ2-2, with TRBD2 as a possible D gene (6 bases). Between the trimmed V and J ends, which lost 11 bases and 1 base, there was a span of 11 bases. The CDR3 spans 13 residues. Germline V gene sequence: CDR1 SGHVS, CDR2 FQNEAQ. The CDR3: CAAGLKNTGELFF. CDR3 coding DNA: TGTGCCGCGGGGCTAAAGAACACCGGGGAGCTGTTTTTT.

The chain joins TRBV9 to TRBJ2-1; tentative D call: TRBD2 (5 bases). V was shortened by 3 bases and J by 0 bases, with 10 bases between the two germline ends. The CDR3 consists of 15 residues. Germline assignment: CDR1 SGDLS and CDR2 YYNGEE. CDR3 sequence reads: CASSETINSYNEQFF. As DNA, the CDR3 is TGTGCCAGCAGCGAGACTATCAACTCCTACAATGAGCAGTTCTTC.

The CDR3 sequence: CASSILGPSQETQYF. CDR3 DNA sequence: TGTGCCAGTAGTATATTGGGACCCAGCCAAGAGACCCAGTACTTC. This rearrangement joins TRBV19 to TRBJ2-5; D may correspond to TRBD1 or TRBD2 (5 bases each). The length of the CDR3 is 15 residues. CDR1 is LNHDA, CDR2 SQIVND, per germline (reference sequence). V lost 2 bases to trimming and J lost 1 base, with 11 bases between them.

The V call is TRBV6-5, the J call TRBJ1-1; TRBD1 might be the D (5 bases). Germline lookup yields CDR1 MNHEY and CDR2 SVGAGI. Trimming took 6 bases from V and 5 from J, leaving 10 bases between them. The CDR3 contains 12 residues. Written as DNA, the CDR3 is TGTGCCAGCAGCGAGGGGCGGACTGAAGCTTTCTTT. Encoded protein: CASSEGRTEAFF.

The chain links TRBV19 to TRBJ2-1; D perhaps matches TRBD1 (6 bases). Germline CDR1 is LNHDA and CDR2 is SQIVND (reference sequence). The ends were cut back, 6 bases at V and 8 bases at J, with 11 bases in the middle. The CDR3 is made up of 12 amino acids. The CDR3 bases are TGTGCCAGTAGGAAACAGGGACATGAGCAGTTCTTC. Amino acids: CASRKQGHEQFF.

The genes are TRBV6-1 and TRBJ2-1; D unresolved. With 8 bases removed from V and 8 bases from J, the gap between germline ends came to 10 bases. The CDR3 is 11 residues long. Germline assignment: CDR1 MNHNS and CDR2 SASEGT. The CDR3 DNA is TGTGCCAGCGGGTTCTTGCATGAGCAGTTCTTC. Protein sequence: CASGFLHEQFF.

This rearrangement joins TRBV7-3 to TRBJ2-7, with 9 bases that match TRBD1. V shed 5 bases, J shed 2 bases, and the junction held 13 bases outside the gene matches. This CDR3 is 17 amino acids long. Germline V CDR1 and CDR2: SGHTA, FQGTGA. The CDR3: CASSLATGGSLPYEQYF. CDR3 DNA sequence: TGTGCCAGCAGCCTAGCGACAGGGGGGTCTCTCCCCTACGAGCAGTACTTC.

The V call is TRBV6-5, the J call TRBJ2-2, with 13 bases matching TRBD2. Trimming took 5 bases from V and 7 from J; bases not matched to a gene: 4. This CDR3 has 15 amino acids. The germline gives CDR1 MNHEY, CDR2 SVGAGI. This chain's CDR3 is CASSPGTSGVGELFF. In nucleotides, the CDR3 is TGTGCCAGCAGTCCCGGGACTAGCGGGGTCGGGGAGCTGTTTTTT.